This T cell receptor (beta chain) was sequenced in a study of T-cell reconstitution after alpha-beta-depleted transplantation in children. Looked up from germline, CDR1 is MNHEY and CDR2 is SMNVEV (reference sequence). Trimming took 7 bases from V and 9 from J, leaving 16 bases between them. The CDR3 spans 13 residues. Preparing the TCRbeta library involved the use of unique molecular identifiers. A single record per CDR3 protein comes from TCRdb applying MiXCR to the PCR reads. The data hold 200,000 to 250,000 distinct CDR3 sequences, with 9.5% to 13% observed a single time. Points from the study as a whole: The origin of high day-60 TCRbeta diversity in some patients lay in surviving recipient T cells and thymic progenitors.

In the case of this clonotype: Antigen: not known.

This sample comprised PBMCs, obtained before TCRalphabeta/CD19-depleted stem cell transplant. The V gene is TRBV27, the J gene TRBJ2-1, with D possibly TRBD2 on 7 matching bases. This clonotype was sampled from a child less than two years old with acute myeloid leukemia, due to receive a stem cell transplant. The DNA for the CDR3 is TGTGCCAGCAAGAGGGGGACTACCGGTGAGCAGTTCTTC. Encoded protein: CASKRGTTGEQFF.